Detailed here is one T cell receptor (beta chain). Its matching antigen is unknown. Samples were taken several times over chemoradiotherapy. These data come from a study of chemoradiotherapy in HPV16-positive cancers. Overall study: Functional T-cell assays on a couple of HPV16-positive patients' cells defined candidate HPV-specific clones and common TCR motifs.

V lost 3 bases to trimming and J lost 8 bases, with 18 bases between them. Germline CDR1 reads SGHTA; CDR2 reads FQGNSA. This CDR3 region has 15 residues. The protocol was immunoSEQ multiplex PCR, while the TCRdb copy is restricted to in-frame clones and leaves out a portion. The sample carries tens of thousands of clones, approximately 80% recorded once. The study's findings and limits: Candidate HPV-specific clones and E7-related TCR motifs grew in tumor during treatment.

The V gene is TRBV7-2, the J gene TRBJ2-3; weak D call: TRBD2 (6 bases). The sequence was obtained from a human donor with HPV-associated anogenital cancer. The starting material was blood, obtained from a patient who underwent chemoradiotherapy. This chain's CDR3 is CASSLRLAGTGTQYF. Written as DNA, the CDR3 is TGTGCCAGCAGCTTGAGGTTGGCGGGGACCGGTACGCAGTATTTT.